These 21 T cell receptor beta chains originate from one sample sequenced in a study of cytomegalovirus exposure and HLA in healthy donors. The study ran its PCR with 60 Vbeta and 13 Jbeta primers. This table comes from immunoSEQ multiplex PCR, and its TCRdb copy is limited to in-frame clones, with some not included. The data contain 200,000 or so clones, around 76% of them singletons. The sequenced material came from PBMCs. These receptors were taken from a man younger than 35 in good health and CMV-seronegative.

This clone was found once. Other nucleotide sequences in the sample specify the same CDR3. The gene calls are TRBV9 and TRBJ2-1; D might be TRBD2 (6 bases). Between the trimmed V and J ends, which lost 0 bases and 3 bases, there was a span of 10 bases. The CDR3 is 15 residues long. Germline CDR1 reads SGDLS; CDR2 reads YYNGEE. CDR3 loop: CASSVARGSYNEQFF. The CDR3 DNA sequence: TGTGCCAGCAGCGTAGCGCGGGGCAGCTACAATGAGCAGTTCTTC.

The J gene is TRBJ1-1, the V gene TRBV20-1, with D possibly being TRBD1 (5 bases). This CDR3 has 10 residues. Germline lookup yields CDR1 DFQATT and CDR2 SNEGSKA (reference sequence). Trimming left V 6 bases short and J 10 bases short, with 12 bases between. CDR3 protein: CSAQQGGAFF. The CDR3 DNA reads TGCAGTGCCCAGCAGGGTGGAGCTTTCTTT.

V gene TRBV2 combines with J gene TRBJ1-2; no clear D. The CDR3 loop spans 13 amino acids. Germline V gives CDR1 SNHLY, CDR2 FYNNEI. V lost 0 bases, J lost 4 bases, and 6 bases lay in between. The CDR3 DNA is TGTGCCAGCAGTGAAGCTGGGCTCTATGGCTACACCTTC. Protein: CASSEAGLYGYTF.

V and J are TRBV5-6 and TRBJ2-2, with 8 bases matching TRBD2. Per the germline V gene, CDR1 is SGHDT and CDR2 is YYEEEE. V lost 1 base and J lost 0; bases outside the gene matches: 2. This CDR3 region has 16 residues. CDR3 nucleotides: TGTGCCAGCAGCTTGAAACTAGCGGCGAACACCGGGGAGCTGTTTTTT. Translating it yields CASSLKLAANTGELFF.

The chain uses TRBV28 and TRBJ2-1, with 10 bases fitting TRBD1. V gave up 6 bases and J gave up 3 bases; unmatched junction bases: 8. Germline V gives CDR1 MDHEN, CDR2 SYDVKM. This CDR3 region has 16 residues. This chain's CDR3 is CASRSYGTGDYNEQFF. The CDR3 nucleotides read TGTGCCAGCAGATCCTACGGGACAGGGGACTACAATGAGCAGTTCTTC.

The CDR3 sequence: CASSLAPGGLNTEAFF. Written as DNA, the CDR3 is TGCGCCAGCAGCTTGGCCCCAGGGGGGTTGAACACTGAAGCTTTCTTT. The rearrangement joins TRBV5-1 to TRBJ1-1; 7 nucleotides align to TRBD1. With 0 bases clipped from V and 0 bases from J, the junction kept 5 bases outside the gene matches. This CDR3 comprises 16 residues. From germline, CDR1 is SGHRS and CDR2 YFSETQ. Drawing the rest from reference TRBV5-1 and TRBJ1-1, the complete variable domain is KAGVTQTPRYLIKTRGQQVTLSCSPISGHRSVSWYQQTPGQGLQFLFEYFSETQRNKGNFPGRFSGRQFSNSRSEMNVSTLELGDSALYLCASSLAPGGLNTEAFFGQGTRLTVV.

V and J are TRBV30 and TRBJ2-3, with 8 positions matching TRBD1. Trimming at V came to 5 bases and at J to 8 bases, leaving 15 bases not matched to a gene. CDR3 size: 15 residues. Germline V CDR1 and CDR2: GTSNPN, SVGIG (reference sequence). CDR3 in amino acids: CAWGLRDRPLGTQYF. In DNA, the CDR3 is TGTGCCTGGGGCCTCCGGGACAGGCCATTAGGTACGCAGTATTTT.

The V gene is TRBV13, the J gene TRBJ2-7; D gene uncertain. Trimming removed 1 base at V and 1 base at J, with 11 bases between. The germline V gene has CDR1 PRHDT and CDR2 FYEKMQ (reference sequence). The CDR3 consists of 15 residues. This CDR3 is CASSLVNGRSYEQYF. Written as DNA, the CDR3 is TGTGCCAGCAGCTTAGTCAATGGCAGATCCTACGAGCAGTACTTC.

This chain joins TRBV27 and TRBJ2-5; 9 bases fit TRBD1. Matching the DNA end better, TRBJ2-7 makes the J call doubtful. From germline, CDR1 is MNHEY and CDR2 SMNVEV (reference sequence). The CDR3 is 14 residues long. CDR3 coding DNA: TGTGCCAGCGCTCCTGGGGACAGGGTCTACGAGCAGTACTTC. Its translation: CASAPGDRVYEQYF.

The chain uses TRBV29-1 and TRBJ2-7; 10 nucleotides match TRBD1. The CDR3 contains 15 residues. J gave up 9 bases and V 6 bases, and 17 bases lay outside the gene matches. CDR1 is SQVTM and CDR2 is ANQGSEA in the germline V gene. Here the CDR3 reads CSVAQGRTGGLAQYF. The CDR3 DNA reads as TGCAGCGTCGCCCAGGGGAGGACAGGGGGTTTGGCGCAGTACTTC.

The chain recombines TRBV27 with TRBJ2-7; a weak D match, TRBD2 (6 bases). Germline V gene data show CDR1 as MNHEY and CDR2 as SMNVEV (reference sequence). The CDR3 runs to 14 residues. Trimming stripped 6 bases from V and 1 base from J, with 13 bases between. In nucleotides, the CDR3 is TGTGCCAGCAGCCGACCGGGACTGTCCTACGAGCAGTACTTC. This encodes CASSRPGLSYEQYF.

The V and J genes are TRBV5-8 and TRBJ1-2; the match to TRBD1 covers 8 bases. This CDR3 has 15 amino acids. The ends lost 0 bases at V and 8 bases at J; junction bases unmatched: 9. CDR1 is SGHTS, CDR2 YDEGEE, per germline. DNA of the CDR3: TGTGCCAGCAGCTTGGGGCCAGGGGGCTTCAGGGGCTACACCTTC. Protein product: CASSLGPGGFRGYTF. Together with reference TRBV5-8 and TRBJ1-2, the CDR3 gives the full variable domain: EAGVTQSPTHLIKTRGQQATLRCSPISGHTSVYWYQQALGLGLQFLLWYDEGEERNRGNFPPRFSGRQFPNYSSELNVNALELEDSALYLCASSLGPGGFRGYTFGSGTRLTVV.

In the case of this clone: The junction departs from the called germline gene at one end, perhaps through a read error. The chain couples TRBV2 to TRBJ2-7; 12 nucleotides agree with TRBD2. This CDR3 is 19 amino acids long. In germline, CDR1 is SNHLY, CDR2 FYNNEI. The CDR3 protein is CASRGEGGSRTSGARSSHF. In nucleotides, the CDR3 is TGTGCCAGCAGAGGGGAAGGGGGCTCAAGGACTAGCGGGGCCCGCAGTTCTCACTTC.

The rearrangement uses TRBV7-2 and TRBJ1-4; D may be TRBD1 (5 bases). V lost 1 base, J lost 10 bases, and 13 bases lay in between. CDR1 and CDR2 from the germline V gene are SGHTA and FQGNSA. The CDR3 has 14 residues. CDR3 coding DNA: TGTGCCAGCAGCTTAGGTCGAGCGGGGGGAAAACTGTTTTTT. Translated: CASSLGRAGGKLFF.

The sample holds a few counts of this clone. CDR3 amino acids: CASSPQGQGPREQYF. Here the CDR3 DNA reads TGTGCCAGCTCACCACAGGGACAGGGGCCCCGCGAGCAGTACTTC. This rearrangement joins TRBV18 to TRBJ2-7; 10 bases match TRBD1. From germline, CDR1 is KGHSH and CDR2 LQKENI. The ends lost 1 base at V and 6 bases at J; junction bases unmatched: 6. This CDR3 region has 15 residues.

This chain uses TRBV7-9 with TRBJ2-3, with D uncertain. Germline V gene data show CDR1 as SEHNR and CDR2 as FQNEAQ (reference sequence). The CDR3 contains 15 residues. V lost 1 base and J lost 3, with 11 bases in between. Written as DNA, the CDR3 is TGTGCCAGCAGCTTAGACCGCACTCGGACAGATACGCAGTATTTT. It translates to CASSLDRTRTDTQYF.

The chain employs TRBV19 and TRBJ1-2; 7 bases line up with TRBD1. Looked up from germline, CDR1 is LNHDA and CDR2 is SQIVND (reference sequence). Trimming cost V 6 bases and J 2 bases; bases outside gene matches: 9. The CDR3 runs to 15 residues. The CDR3: CASRRQGKSNYGYTF. The DNA of the CDR3 is TGTGCCAGTAGGCGACAGGGAAAATCAAACTATGGCTACACCTTC.

The J gene is TRBJ2-1, the V gene TRBV7-6, with a weak D call TRBD2 (5 bases). The CDR3 runs 16 residues. Trimming stripped 1 base from V and 0 bases from J, with 10 bases between. Germline values: CDR1 SGHVS, CDR2 FNYEAQ. The CDR3 DNA reads TGTGCCAGCAGCTTAGTAATCGGGGACTCCTACAATGAGCAGTTCTTC. Translating it yields CASSLVIGDSYNEQFF.

The chain employs TRBV6-5 and TRBJ1-3; a possible D gene is TRBD1 (6 bases). Germline assignment: CDR1 MNHEY and CDR2 SVGAGI. The CDR3 is 14 amino acids. V lost 6 bases, J lost 3 bases, and 12 bases lay in between. The CDR3 sequence is CASSLSGVGNTIYF. DNA for the CDR3: TGTGCCAGCAGCCTCTCAGGGGTTGGAAACACCATATATTTT.

V gene TRBV6-1 combines with J gene TRBJ2-1; D possibly corresponds to TRBD1 (5 bases). The CDR3 contains 16 residues. Trimming removed 0 bases from V and 2 bases from J, with 11 bases in between. Germline V gene data show CDR1 as MNHNS and CDR2 as SASEGT. CDR3 sequence reads: CASSEATGITYNEQFF. The CDR3 DNA reads TGTGCCAGCAGTGAAGCCACAGGCATCACCTACAATGAGCAGTTCTTC.

This clone occurred once. V is TRBV2 and J is TRBJ1-4; TRBD1 might be the D (5 bases). Trimming took 7 bases from V and 3 from J, leaving 21 bases between them. The CDR3 has 17 amino acids. Germline lookup yields CDR1 SNHLY and CDR2 FYNNEI. CDR3 in DNA: TGTGCCAGCACCAGGTTGCAGCTCCCGGGGGCTAATGAAAAACTGTTTTTT. It codes for CASTRLQLPGANEKLFF.